Below are 21 T cell receptor beta chains sequenced from a single sample in a study of blood T cell repertoires in COVID-19. This table comes from immunoSEQ multiplex PCR, and its TCRdb copy is limited to in-frame clones, with some not included. Among over 100,000 clones listed, about 81% were seen once. The source material was peripheral blood. The source is a man between 65 and 85 years old with acute or convalescent COVID-19.

The chain joins TRBV15 to TRBJ1-6; the D gene is possibly TRBD1 (6 bases). The CDR3 totals 13 residues. The germline V gene encodes CDR1 LNHNV and CDR2 YYDKDF (reference sequence). Trimming removed 8 bases at V and 6 bases at J, with 11 bases between. The CDR3 here is CATSTGPNSPLHF. The CDR3 bases are TGTGCCACCTCAACAGGGCCTAATTCACCCCTCCACTTT.

The chain joins TRBV5-4 to TRBJ2-2; 8 bases fit TRBD1. The trim removed 3 bases at V and 4 bases at J, leaving 14 bases unmatched. The CDR3 contains 18 residues. Germline assignment: CDR1 SGHNT and CDR2 YYREEE (reference sequence). CDR3 in amino acids: CASSYRQGPFAGTGELFF. CDR3 bases: TGTGCCAGCAGCTATAGACAGGGGCCTTTCGCGGGCACCGGGGAGCTGTTTTTT.

V usage is TRBV10-2 and J usage is TRBJ2-7; the match to TRBD1 covers 8 bases. Germline V CDR1 and CDR2: WSHSY, SAAADI. The V and J ends lost 3 bases and 4 bases, in that order; junction bases with no gene match: 5. The CDR3 length is 14 residues. The CDR3 spells CASSEGQGPYEQYF. CDR3 bases: TGCGCCAGCAGTGAAGGACAGGGCCCATACGAGCAGTACTTC.

In this sample, this clone turned up a few times. The gene calls are TRBV20-1 and TRBJ1-1; no clear D. The V gene's germline CDR1 is DFQATT and CDR2 SNEGSKA (reference sequence). The CDR3 contains 11 residues. Here the CDR3 reads CSVRSGTEAFF. The DNA for the CDR3 is TGCAGCGTTAGATCGGGGACTGAAGCTTTCTTT.

The rearrangement joins TRBV5-1 to TRBJ1-1; perhaps TRBD1 as D (5 bases). The CDR3 has 15 residues. Germline CDR1 and CDR2: SGHRS and YFSETQ. Trimming left V 6 bases short and J 5 bases short, with 20 bases between. Here the CDR3 DNA reads TGCGCCAGCAAAAAGGACGCCGGGGGATGGACTGAAGCTTTCTTT. It is translated as CASKKDAGGWTEAFF.

This clone was detected only a few times. The gene calls are TRBV7-2 and TRBJ2-1; 11 nucleotides match TRBD2. The CDR3 spans 15 residues. Germline V gene sequence: CDR1 SGHTA, CDR2 FQGNSA. V shed 5 bases and J 6 bases; nucleotides not matched to a gene: 6. In nucleotides, the CDR3 is TGTGCCAGCAGCGCGACTAGCGGGAATCGCAATGAGCAGTTCTTC. Translated: CASSATSGNRNEQFF.

This chain links TRBV5-1 with TRBJ2-2; D perhaps matches TRBD2 (5 bases). Trimming took 4 bases from V and 0 from J, leaving 16 bases between them. Germline assignment: CDR1 SGHRS and CDR2 YFSETQ. The CDR3 covers 17 residues. In nucleotides, the CDR3 is TGCGCCAGCAGCCCAGCCGGGAAGGCAACGAACACCGGGGAGCTGTTTTTT. Translation gives CASSPAGKATNTGELFF.

The chain has TRBV6-5 and TRBJ2-7; TRBD1 is a possible D gene (5 bases). Trimming took off 6 bases at V and 3 bases at J, with 15 bases between the two ends. The V gene's germline CDR1 is MNHEY and CDR2 SVGAGI. There are 14 residues in the CDR3. CDR3 amino acids: CASSRNRQSYEQYF. CDR3 bases: TGTGCCAGCAGCCGAAATCGACAGAGCTACGAGCAGTACTTC.

This chain links TRBV4-2 with TRBJ2-1; 10 nucleotides align to TRBD1. Germline CDR1 and CDR2: LGHNA and YNFKEQ. V gave up 1 base and J gave up 8 bases; unmatched junction bases: 8. There are 16 residues in the CDR3. This chain's CDR3 is CASSQVIRDRGYEQFF. CDR3 nucleotides: TGTGCCAGCAGCCAAGTTATCCGGGACAGGGGCTATGAGCAGTTCTTC.

This chain connects TRBV7-9 to TRBJ1-4; weak D call: TRBD1 (6 bases). CDR3 length: 16 residues. V was trimmed by 5 bases and J by 2 bases, leaving 15 bases between them. CDR1 SEHNR and CDR2 FQNEAQ come from the germline V gene (reference sequence). CDR3 in DNA: TGTGCCAGCAGCCTTGGACAGATGTCTACTAATGAAAAACTGTTTTTT. Translating gives CASSLGQMSTNEKLFF.

This clone has just one count. V gene TRBV28 combines with J gene TRBJ2-2; D remains unclear. The CDR3 totals 15 residues. The germline gives CDR1 MDHEN, CDR2 SYDVKM. V was cut by 3 bases and J by 0 bases, with 8 bases left in between. This chain's CDR3 is CASSFPLANTGELFF. CDR3 DNA: TGTGCCAGCAGTTTTCCCCTAGCGAACACCGGGGAGCTGTTTTTT.

The V call is TRBV15, the J call TRBJ2-3; TRBD2 matches 9 bases. Germline assignment: CDR1 LNHNV and CDR2 YYDKDF (reference sequence). Trimming removed 4 bases from V and 4 bases from J; junction bases left unmatched: 21. The CDR3 length is 20 residues. DNA for the CDR3: TGTGCCACCAGCATAGCAGGGCCCCCGGGTAGCGGGGGCAGGGCAGATACGCAGTATTTT. Translated: CATSIAGPPGSGGRADTQYF. Filled out from reference TRBV15 and TRBJ2-3, the complete variable domain reads DAMVIQNPRYQVTQFGKPVTLSCSQTLNHNVMYWYQQKSSQAPKLLFHYYDKDFNNEADTPDNFQSRRPNTSFCFLDIRSPGLGDTAMYLCATSIAGPPGSGGRADTQYFGPGTRLTVL.

The genes are TRBV6-5 and TRBJ1-5, with 8 nucleotides matching TRBD1. Germline CDR1 reads MNHEY; CDR2 reads SVGAGI. The CDR3 runs 14 residues. Trimming took 5 bases from V and 6 from J; bases not matched to a gene: 6. In DNA form, the CDR3 reads TGTGCCAGCAGTCGGACAGGGTGGGGTCAGCCCCAGCATTTT. Translation gives CASSRTGWGQPQHF.

The chain is built from TRBV2 and TRBJ2-1; D is perhaps TRBD1 (5 bases). V dropped 4 bases and J dropped 12 bases, with 13 bases sitting between them. Germline CDR1 is SNHLY and CDR2 is FYNNEI. This CDR3 contains 12 residues. This chain's CDR3 is CASSGLGVGQFF. The CDR3 nucleotides read TGTGCCAGCAGTGGGTTAGGGGTCGGGCAGTTCTTC.

In this sample, this clone turned up a few times. This rearrangement joins TRBV14 to TRBJ1-1; the D is unclear. Germline V gene sequence: CDR1 SGHDN, CDR2 FVKESK. This CDR3 is 15 amino acids long. The V and J ends lost 1 base and 1 base respectively, with 10 bases between them. CDR3 region: CASSQVTGWNTEAFF. The CDR3 DNA sequence: TGTGCCAGCAGCCAAGTCACCGGGTGGAACACTGAAGCTTTCTTT.

The gene calls are TRBV15 and TRBJ1-1; D is uncertain. The CDR3 is made up of 14 amino acids. CDR1 is LNHNV, CDR2 YYDKDF, per germline (reference sequence). Trimming left V 0 bases short and J 0 bases short, with 5 bases between. The CDR3 is CATSRDEVNTEAFF. The DNA of the CDR3 is TGTGCCACCAGCAGAGATGAGGTGAACACTGAAGCTTTCTTT.

V gene TRBV6-1 combines with J gene TRBJ2-7; D is perhaps TRBD1 (6 bases). Germline-derived CDR1 and CDR2 are MNHNS and SASEGT. V was pared by 2 bases and J by 3 bases, with 11 bases between. The CDR3 extends over 14 amino acids. The CDR3, as DNA: TGTGCCAGCAGTGAAAGCGGACAGATCTACGAGCAGTACTTC. Protein product: CASSESGQIYEQYF.

The chain has TRBV5-1 and TRBJ1-5; TRBD1 matches at 7 bases. The germline V gene has CDR1 SGHRS and CDR2 YFSETQ. Germline trimming cut 4 bases from V and 4 bases from J; bases unmatched to any gene: 8. This CDR3 has 15 residues. The CDR3 sequence is CASSPTGQLNQPQHF. CDR3 coding DNA: TGCGCCAGCAGCCCGACGGGACAGCTAAATCAGCCCCAGCATTTT.

The V gene is TRBV3-1 (or the pseudogene TRBV3-2), the J gene TRBJ1-2, with D perhaps matching TRBD1 (5 bases). V was cut by 4 bases and J by 6 bases, with 18 bases left in between. Per germline, CDR1 LGHDT and CDR2 YNNKEL (reference sequence). This CDR3 spans 15 amino acids. CDR3 protein: CASSLIGSGRNGYTF. For the CDR3, the DNA is TGTGCCAGCAGCCTCATCGGCTCAGGGCGGAATGGCTACACCTTC.

V is TRBV18 and J is TRBJ1-3; D gene unclear. Germline-derived CDR1 and CDR2 are KGHSH and LQKENI. V was clipped by 3 bases and J by 0 bases, with 3 bases between them. The CDR3 is made up of 13 amino acids. CDR3 coding DNA: TGTGCCAGCTCACCCCTCTCTGGAAACACCATATATTTT. Its translation: CASSPLSGNTIYF.

V is TRBV29-1 and J is TRBJ2-2; 11 bases map to TRBD2. The CDR3 is made up of 15 amino acids. The ends lost 4 bases at V and 5 bases at J; junction bases unmatched: 6. Germline loops: CDR1 SQVTM, CDR2 ANQGSEA. This CDR3 reads CSVGLAGRATGELFF. In DNA form, the CDR3 reads TGCAGCGTTGGACTAGCGGGAAGGGCAACCGGGGAGCTGTTTTTT.